The sequence of this TCR beta chain was determined in a study of blood T cell repertoires in COVID-19. As for the study in general: Some COVID-19 samples were acute and others convalescent; all came from the United States, Italy and Spain. T cells, B-cell-depleted T cells, or PBMCs supplied cDNA or gDNA.

CDR3 length: 13 residues. Trimming took 3 bases from V and 6 from J; bases not matched to a gene: 5. CDR1 SGHDN and CDR2 FVKESK come from the germline V gene. Authors' methods: Scientists estimated how many nucleated cells there were by amplifying reference gene primers. The data were produced by immunoSEQ multiplex PCR, yet TCRdb's version contains in-frame clones alone and is incomplete. That table gives V, J and clone size, and the DNA gave D and trimming. Of roughly 280,000 clones listed, 88% are singletons. Which cohort a participant joined came from the clinical history participants gave. The material sequenced was PBMCs or T cells enriched from blood (not recorded which). This TCR was recovered from a woman aged 45-65 years who had recovered from COVID-19. This chain links TRBV14 with TRBJ2-7; 7 bases are shared with TRBD1. The CDR3 nucleotides read TGTGCCAGCAGCCATCGACAGGGTCCCGAGCAGTACTTC. Protein product: CASSHRQGPEQYF.